The clone carrying this TCR beta chain was found a few times. Its matching antigen is unknown. The data stem from a study of shared clonotypes between healthy human individuals. Overall study context: Donors had three CD4 naive, three CD4 memory, two CD8 naive and one CD8 memory plate apiece.

Only in-frame clones appear in the TCRdb table, and some are missing; sequencing was by immunoSEQ multiplex PCR. In the table there are hundreds of thousands of clones, about three quarters of which are singletons. V lost 8 bases, J lost 6 bases, and 11 bases lay in between. The CDR3 length is 12 residues. CDR1 SGHAT and CDR2 FQNNGV come from the germline V gene. Study-level points and caveats: Researchers found naive subsets generally carried larger estimated richness than memory subsets.

The chain uses TRBV11-2 and TRBJ2-1; no clear D. This receptor was identified in a woman between 25 and 40 years old in good health. Sample: memory CD4+ T cells sorted from blood. Subset indicated: CD45RA-negative fraction. CDR3 region: CASSRYVNEQFF. DNA of the CDR3: TGTGCCAGCTCGCGGTATGTCAATGAGCAGTTCTTC.